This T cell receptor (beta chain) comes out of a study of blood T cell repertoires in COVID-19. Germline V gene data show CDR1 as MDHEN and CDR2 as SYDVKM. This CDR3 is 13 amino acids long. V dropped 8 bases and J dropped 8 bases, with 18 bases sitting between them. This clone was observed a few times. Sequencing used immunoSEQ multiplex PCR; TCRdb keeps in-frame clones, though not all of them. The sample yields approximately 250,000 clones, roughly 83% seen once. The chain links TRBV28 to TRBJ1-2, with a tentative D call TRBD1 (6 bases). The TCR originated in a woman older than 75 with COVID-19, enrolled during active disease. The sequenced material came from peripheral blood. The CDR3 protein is CASRTTGRDGYTF. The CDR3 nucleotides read TGTGCCAGCCGTACGACAGGCAGGGACGGCTACACCTTC.